This TCR beta chain is from a study of Graves' ophthalmopathy and Graves' hyperthyroidism. Study background: Peripheral blood sampling preceded any treatment and occurred at initial diagnosis.

General study points: In blood appeared most of the expanded thyroid clonotypes whose frequency exceeded 0.001.

The CDR3 covers 13 residues. Germline V lookup: CDR1 DFQATT, CDR2 SNEGSKA (reference sequence). Trimming stripped 6 bases from V and 0 bases from J, with 9 bases between. Beta-chain TCR CDR3 regions were amplified from RNA transcripts. HTBI primers served in a first-round RT-PCR, which a second-round multiplex PCR followed. TCRdb ran MiXCR on the multiplex PCR reads and lists one entry per CDR3 protein. The data hold 200,000 to 250,000 distinct CDR3 sequences, with approximately 21% observed a single time. This clonotype was counted at least ten times. What it recognizes is unknown. This receptor was identified in a woman aged 45-59 years with Graves' ophthalmopathy. This chain links TRBV20-1 with TRBJ1-5; weak D call: TRBD1 (5 bases). Sample: peripheral blood. The CDR3 DNA is TGCAGTGCCCAGGGTTATAGCAATCAGCCCCAGCATTTT. Translation gives CSAQGYSNQPQHF.